Shown below are 9 T cell receptor beta chains from a single sample sequenced in a study of post-analysis software for immune sequencing data. Their antigen targets remain unknown. Incorporated into the TCR beta cDNA libraries were unique molecular identifiers, which served to reduce PCR and sequencing biases. MiXCR, run by TCRdb on the PCR reads, gives a single entry per CDR3 protein. This repertoire shows around 700,000 distinct CDR3 sequences, approximately 60% found once; its top ten account for approximately 10%. Overall study results and limits: In patients, TRBV5-6, TRBV5-1 and TRBV20-1 belonged to roughly five TRBV segments found more frequently than in controls.

The material sequenced was blood. Receptors originate from a girl aged 2 to 10 with multiple sclerosis.

The rearrangement links TRBV6-5 to TRBJ2-3, with D possibly TRBD1 on 5 matching bases. CDR1 and CDR2 from the germline V gene are MNHEY and SVGAGI. CDR3 length equals 14 residues. V shed 7 bases and J shed 4 bases, with 15 bases lying between them. The CDR3 DNA reads TGTGCCAGCACCCCCGTGGGGCAACCAGATACGCAGTATTTT. Translation: CASTPVGQPDTQYF.

The V gene is TRBV10-3, the J gene TRBJ2-6, with 11 positions matching TRBD1. Per germline, CDR1 ENHRY and CDR2 SYGVKD. V trimming: 5 bases; J trimming: 0 bases; junction bases outside the gene matches: 6. The CDR3 has 18 amino acids. The CDR3: CAISPGTGGASGANVLTF. CDR3 in DNA: TGTGCCATCAGTCCCGGGACAGGGGGGGCCTCTGGGGCCAACGTCCTGACTTTC.

This clonotype was picked up one time. A much larger clone differs by one base, so this may be a read error. The rearrangement links TRBV3-1 to TRBJ2-1, with D uncertain. This CDR3 spans 12 amino acids. The germline gives CDR1 LGHDT, CDR2 YNNKEL (reference sequence). V gave up 4 bases and J gave up 13 bases, with 14 bases separating them. CDR3 bases: TGTGCCAGCAGCCGAAGGCAAGAGACCCAGTTCTTC. Protein: CASSRRQETQFF.

This rearrangement joins TRBV20-1 to TRBJ1-1; D perhaps matches TRBD1 (5 bases). From germline, CDR1 is DFQATT and CDR2 SNEGSKA (reference sequence). The CDR3 has 15 amino acids. Deletions cut 0 bases from V and 5 bases from J, with 16 bases between. CDR3 region: CSARDLQGKGTEAFF. As DNA, the CDR3 is TGCAGTGCTAGAGATCTCCAAGGAAAGGGGACTGAAGCTTTCTTT.

The chain carries TRBV28 and TRBJ2-5; 9 bases align to TRBD1. V gave up 6 bases and J gave up 5 bases; unmatched junction bases: 7. This CDR3 spans 14 amino acids. Germline V gene sequence: CDR1 MDHEN, CDR2 SYDVKM. As DNA, the CDR3 is TGTGCCAGCAGGACAGGGGGTTCTTGGGAGACCCAGTACTTC. This translates into CASRTGGSWETQYF. Variable domain in full (rest from reference TRBV28 and TRBJ2-5): DVKVTQSSRYLVKRTGEKVFLECVQDMDHENMFWYRQDPGLGLRLIYFSYDVKMKEKGDIPEGYSVSREKKERFSLILESASTNQTSMYLCASRTGGSWETQYFGPGTRLLVL.

This CDR3 is CASSQDLVPPLAGFYNEQFF. Here the CDR3 DNA reads TGTGCCAGCAGCCAAGATCTGGTACCCCCTCTAGCGGGATTTTACAATGAGCAGTTCTTC. The chain has TRBV3-1 and TRBJ2-1; 9 bases line up with TRBD2. The V gene end was trimmed by 0 bases and the J gene end by 4 bases; junction bases not matched to a gene: 16. Germline V gene lookup returns CDR1 LGHDT and CDR2 YNNKEL (reference sequence). The length of the CDR3 is 20 residues.

The V gene is TRBV20-1, the J gene TRBJ2-7; 9 positions agree with TRBD1. CDR1 DFQATT and CDR2 SNEGSKA come from the germline V gene (reference sequence). Trimming cost V 4 bases and J 2 bases; bases outside gene matches: 12. The CDR3 is 16 amino acids. CDR3 amino acids: CSATHPDRGRAYEQYF. In nucleotides, the CDR3 is TGCAGTGCTACCCACCCGGACAGGGGAAGGGCCTACGAGCAGTACTTC.

The chain is built from TRBV5-1 and TRBJ1-2, with 9 bases fitting TRBD1. This CDR3 has 15 amino acids. V was clipped by 3 bases and J by 8 bases; unmatched bases: 11. The germline CDR1 and CDR2 sequences are SGHRS and YFSETQ. The CDR3 reads CASSSRGDREGGYTF. For the CDR3, the DNA is TGCGCCAGCAGCTCGAGGGGGGACAGGGAAGGAGGCTACACCTTC.

This clonotype was observed a few times. The chain recombines TRBV29-1 with TRBJ2-2; D is unresolved. V was cut by 4 bases and J by 1 base, with 7 bases left in between. Per germline, CDR1 SQVTM and CDR2 ANQGSEA. CDR3 length: 13 residues. The CDR3 DNA reads TGCAGCGTTGGACTCGAGAACACCGGGGAGCTGTTTTTT. Protein sequence: CSVGLENTGELFF.